This TCR beta chain was retrieved from a study of blood T cell repertoires in COVID-19 (dated by TCRdb to 2018 to 2021). Turning to the overall study: The collaborator samples originated in the United States, Italy and Spain and spanned the acute and convalescent phases of COVID-19. The prospective study material was composed of cDNA or gDNA derived from T cells, B-cell-depleted T cells, or PBMCs. Subjects who had been exposed to COVID-19, were actively infected with it, or had recovered from it provided the deeply sampled blood TCRbeta repertoires that made up the dataset. A freely available public database, intended as a resource for researchers studying the immune response to SARS-CoV-2, is where the repertoires were released. Samples were obtained from the ongoing ImmuneRACE study (first 160 participants) and from 1,200 or so subjects provided by 6 global collaborators. Nearly every sample came with metadata listing a de-identified subject ID, COVID-19 status, age in years and sex. HLA class I and class II types, where available, came from metadata supplied by the sample provider rather than from assay-based typing. What the study reported, not specific to this receptor: The amount of clinical and demographic metadata varied by source and participant and was provided uncurated.

TCRbeta CDR3 regions were amplified from genomic DNA using the immunoSEQ Assay, a bias-controlled multiplex PCR. From the authors' description of their analysis: Within the assay, amplification of reference gene primers was used to estimate how many nucleated cells each sample contained. To quantify the absolute abundance of each unique TCRbeta CDR3 rearrangement, sequence reads were collapsed and filtered. For each sample, productive Simpson clonality was calculated as the square root of Simpson's diversity index across productive rearrangements. What TCRdb holds here is the immuneACCESS table cut down to in-frame rearrangements. Part of the clones is not present; checked against another copy, under half of the missing clones reflect an unresolved V gene, and the others are unexplained. V and J calls and clone size are those listed in that table; D and trimming were worked out from the DNA. This sample comprises approximately 82,000 clones, around 94% of them detected only once. Roughly 6.6% of the sample belongs to the ten largest clones.

Reading from cysteine to phenylalanine, the CDR3 counts 16 amino acids. This entry keeps only the CDR3 DNA: 48 bases, framed from base 1. The germline V gene provides CDR1 SGHAT and CDR2 FQNNGV. The germline V and J ends show losses of 0 bases and 4 bases respectively, and no gene match explains 5 bases of the junction. The collaborating institutions used their own protocols to collect whole blood in K2EDTA tubes. For TCRbeta analysis, collaborator samples were shipped as frozen whole blood, as isolated PBMCs, or as DNA extracted from either sample type. A remark on this clone: Its antigen is unknown. Per-base qualities were not stored, and no clone one base away is much larger.

The receptor comes from a woman aged 60 to 75 with active COVID-19. Sequenced: peripheral blood. The sequence links TRBV11-2 to TRBJ2-2, with 7 bases aligning to TRBD2. The DNA is TGTGCCAGCAGCTTAGATCGGGGGGAATTCACCGGGGAGCTGTTTTTT. Translated, this gives CASSLDRGEFTGELFF.